This TCR beta chain was captured in a study of response to subunit inactivated influenza vaccine. TCRdb re-analysed the RT-PCR reads in MiXCR, keeping a single row per CDR3 protein. This table has 750,000 to 850,000 distinct CDR3 sequences, approximately 18% appearing once. This clonotype was seen a few times. The antigen is unknown. The V and J ends lost 5 bases and 9 bases, in that order; junction bases with no gene match: 12. This CDR3 comprises 14 residues. Germline CDR1 is MNHNS and CDR2 is SASEGT. Findings and caveats of the study: It was the authors' suggestion that each seasonal influenza vaccination recruits few new T cells.

The sample was PBMCs from blood, taken roughly 5 days after vaccination. The chain uses TRBV6-1 and TRBJ2-5; the match to TRBD2 covers 7 bases. The clonotype originates from a man aged 50-60 years who received an inactivated influenza vaccine. In DNA form, the CDR3 reads TGTGCCAGCAGTACGAACGGGGGGACGGGGCCCCAGTACTTC. Translated, it gives CASSTNGGTGPQYF.